The present T cell receptor (beta chain) was sequenced within a study of blood T cells in healthy people across ages. This clonotype occurred a few times. Germline V gene sequence: CDR1 LGHNA, CDR2 YNFKEQ. The length of the CDR3 is 13 residues. The junction had 6 bases not matched to a gene; V was cut back by 4 bases and J by 6 bases. The donors, all healthy, were Caucasians living in Russia, aged about 6 to 90. A second PCR, run for about 7 to 11 cycles, used a sample-barcoded 5' primer plus a J-beta primer mix. Via MiXCR, TCRdb re-called the 5' RACE reads, giving one row per CDR3 protein. Here the sample spans hundreds of thousands of distinct CDR3 sequences, roughly 24% being singletons. This same sample was also taken into another study, of T cells of mothers and their children. From that report: Within related and unrelated pairs, thymic selection shapes TCR recombination output in a similar way.

This rearrangement joins TRBV4-2 to TRBJ2-7, with 7 bases aligning to TRBD2. What was sequenced was blood. This TCR derives from a boy between 10 and 17 years old in good health. The CDR3 is CASSPPGGVEQYF. The CDR3 DNA sequence: TGTGCCAGCAGCCCTCCGGGGGGTGTCGAGCAGTACTTC.